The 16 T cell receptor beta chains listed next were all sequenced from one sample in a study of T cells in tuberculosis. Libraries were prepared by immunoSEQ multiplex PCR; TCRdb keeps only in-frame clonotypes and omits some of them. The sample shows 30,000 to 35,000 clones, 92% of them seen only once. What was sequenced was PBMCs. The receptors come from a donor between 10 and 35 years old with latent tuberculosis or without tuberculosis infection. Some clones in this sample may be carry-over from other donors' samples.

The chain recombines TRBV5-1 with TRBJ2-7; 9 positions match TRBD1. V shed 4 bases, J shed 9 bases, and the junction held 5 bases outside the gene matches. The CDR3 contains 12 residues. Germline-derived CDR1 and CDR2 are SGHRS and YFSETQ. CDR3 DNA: TGCGCCAGCAGCCGGACAGGGGTCCCGCAGTACTTC. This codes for CASSRTGVPQYF.

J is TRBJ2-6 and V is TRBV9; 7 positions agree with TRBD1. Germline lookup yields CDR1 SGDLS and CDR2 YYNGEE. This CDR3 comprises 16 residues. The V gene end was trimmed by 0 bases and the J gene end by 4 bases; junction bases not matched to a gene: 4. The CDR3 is CASSVDRGRGANVLTF. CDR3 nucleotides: TGTGCCAGCAGCGTAGACAGGGGACGGGGGGCCAACGTCCTGACTTTC.

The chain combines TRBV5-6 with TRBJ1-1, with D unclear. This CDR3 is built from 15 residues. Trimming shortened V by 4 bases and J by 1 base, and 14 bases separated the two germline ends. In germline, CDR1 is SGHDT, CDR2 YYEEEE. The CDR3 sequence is CASSPVQAPNTEAFF. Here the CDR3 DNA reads TGTGCCAGCAGCCCAGTCCAGGCCCCGAACACTGAAGCTTTCTTT.

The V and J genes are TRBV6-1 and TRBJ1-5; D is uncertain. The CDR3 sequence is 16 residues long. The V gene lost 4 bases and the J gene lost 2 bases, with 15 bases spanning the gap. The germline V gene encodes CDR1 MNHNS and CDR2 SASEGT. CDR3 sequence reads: CASSGSDSWGNQPQHF. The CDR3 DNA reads TGTGCCAGCAGTGGGTCCGACTCGTGGGGCAATCAGCCCCAGCATTTT.

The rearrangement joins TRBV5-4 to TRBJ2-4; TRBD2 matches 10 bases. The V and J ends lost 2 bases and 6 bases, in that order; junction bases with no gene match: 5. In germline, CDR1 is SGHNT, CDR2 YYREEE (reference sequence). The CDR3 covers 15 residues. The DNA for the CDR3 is TGTGCCAGCAGCTTAGCGGGAGGGGGGGGAAACATTCAGTACTTC. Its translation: CASSLAGGGGNIQYF.

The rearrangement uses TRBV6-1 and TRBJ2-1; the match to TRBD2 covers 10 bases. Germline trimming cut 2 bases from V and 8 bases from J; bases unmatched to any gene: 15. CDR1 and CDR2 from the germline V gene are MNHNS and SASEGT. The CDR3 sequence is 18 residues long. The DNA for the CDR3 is TGTGCCAGCAGTGAACTTGTAGCAAAGCGGGAGGGTCTCGATGAGCAGTTCTTC. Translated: CASSELVAKREGLDEQFF.

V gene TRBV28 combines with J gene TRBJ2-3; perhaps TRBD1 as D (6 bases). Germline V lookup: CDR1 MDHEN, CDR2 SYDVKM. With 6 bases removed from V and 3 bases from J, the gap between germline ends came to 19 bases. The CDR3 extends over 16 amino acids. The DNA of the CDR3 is TGTGCCAGCAGCCCGAGTACAGGAAGGGGGACAGATACGCAGTATTTT. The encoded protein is CASSPSTGRGTDTQYF.

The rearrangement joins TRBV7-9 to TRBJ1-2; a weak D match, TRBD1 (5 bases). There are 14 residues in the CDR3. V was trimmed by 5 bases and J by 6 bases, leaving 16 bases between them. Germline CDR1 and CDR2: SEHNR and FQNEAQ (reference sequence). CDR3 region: CASSLGGTTDGYTF. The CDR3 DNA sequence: TGTGCCAGCAGCCTCGGGGGGACGACGGATGGCTACACCTTC.

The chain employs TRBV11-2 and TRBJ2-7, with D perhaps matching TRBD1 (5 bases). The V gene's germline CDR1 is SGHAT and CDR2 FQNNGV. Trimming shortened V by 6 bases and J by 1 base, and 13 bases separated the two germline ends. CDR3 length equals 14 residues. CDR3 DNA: TGTGCCAGCAGACATTGGGCAGGGTCCTACGAGCAGTACTTC. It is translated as CASRHWAGSYEQYF.

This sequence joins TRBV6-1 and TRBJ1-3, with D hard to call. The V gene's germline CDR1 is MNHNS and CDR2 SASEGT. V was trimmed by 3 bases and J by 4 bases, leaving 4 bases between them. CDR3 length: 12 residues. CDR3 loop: CASSDVGNTIYF. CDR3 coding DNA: TGTGCCAGCAGTGACGTCGGAAACACCATATATTTT.

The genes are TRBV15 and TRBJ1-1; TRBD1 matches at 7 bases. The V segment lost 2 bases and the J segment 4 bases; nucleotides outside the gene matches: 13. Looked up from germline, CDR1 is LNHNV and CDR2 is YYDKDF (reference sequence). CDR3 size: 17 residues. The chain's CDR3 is CATSRLVSGQSGTEAFF. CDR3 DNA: TGTGCCACCAGCAGACTAGTATCGGGACAGTCGGGCACTGAAGCTTTCTTT.

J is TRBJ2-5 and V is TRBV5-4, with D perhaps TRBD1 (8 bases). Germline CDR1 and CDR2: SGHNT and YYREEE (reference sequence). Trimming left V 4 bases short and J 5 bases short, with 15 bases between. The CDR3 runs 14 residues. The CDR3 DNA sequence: TGTGCCAGCAGCATACAGGGGGGGAGGGAGACCCAGTACTTC. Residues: CASSIQGGRETQYF.

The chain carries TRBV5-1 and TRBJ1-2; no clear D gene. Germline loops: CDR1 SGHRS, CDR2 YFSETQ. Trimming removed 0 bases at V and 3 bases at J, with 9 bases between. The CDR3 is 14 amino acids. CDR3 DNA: TGCGCCAGCAGCTTGGGAGGGCAGGACTATGGCTACACCTTC. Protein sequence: CASSLGGQDYGYTF.

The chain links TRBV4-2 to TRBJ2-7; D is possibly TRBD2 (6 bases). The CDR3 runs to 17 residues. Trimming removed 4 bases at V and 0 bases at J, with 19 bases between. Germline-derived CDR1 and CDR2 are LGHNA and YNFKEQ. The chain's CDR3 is CASSPGTPGLGSYEQYF. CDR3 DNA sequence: TGTGCCAGCAGCCCCGGGACTCCCGGCCTCGGCTCCTACGAGCAGTACTTC.

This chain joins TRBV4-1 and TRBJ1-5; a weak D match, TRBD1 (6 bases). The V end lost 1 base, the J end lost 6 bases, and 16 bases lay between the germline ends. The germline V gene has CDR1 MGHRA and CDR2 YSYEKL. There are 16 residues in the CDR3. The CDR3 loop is CASSQVKSGVGQPQHF. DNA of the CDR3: TGCGCCAGCAGCCAAGTGAAGTCAGGGGTTGGTCAGCCCCAGCATTTT.

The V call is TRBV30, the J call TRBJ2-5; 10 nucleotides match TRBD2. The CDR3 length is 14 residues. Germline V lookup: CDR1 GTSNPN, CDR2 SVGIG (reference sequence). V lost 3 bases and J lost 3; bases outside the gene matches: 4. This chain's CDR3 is CAWSRGLAEETQYF. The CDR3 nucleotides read TGTGCCTGGAGCCGCGGACTAGCGGAAGAGACCCAGTACTTC.